The subject of this entry is one TCR beta chain. Antigen specificity is unknown. The data are from a study of shared clonotypes between healthy human individuals. Looking at the study overall: Each donor's CD4 naive and CD4 memory cells filled three plates apiece, CD8 naive two, and CD8 memory one. Study results and limitations: The study generally estimated greater richness for naive than memory subsets.

CDR3 length equals 12 residues. Germline loops: CDR1 SQVTM, CDR2 ANQGSEA. V shed 7 bases and J 4 bases; nucleotides not matched to a gene: 5. Each replicate PCR on the sorted subsets used 200 to 250 ng DNA (approximately 33,000 T cell genomes). This table comes from immunoSEQ multiplex PCR, and its TCRdb copy is limited to in-frame clones, with some not included. The data show about 2.4 million clones, more than 85% seen once. The chain combines TRBV29-1 with TRBJ1-1; TRBD1 matches 8 bases. Sequenced material: naive CD4+ T cells from PBMCs. The subset is: CD45RA+ positively selected. This receptor was identified in a man aged 18 to 29 in good health. Some clones in this sample may be carry-over from other donors' samples. The CDR3 bases are TGCAGCGGATTTACAGGGGGCACTGAAGCTTTCTTT. As protein: CSGFTGGTEAFF.